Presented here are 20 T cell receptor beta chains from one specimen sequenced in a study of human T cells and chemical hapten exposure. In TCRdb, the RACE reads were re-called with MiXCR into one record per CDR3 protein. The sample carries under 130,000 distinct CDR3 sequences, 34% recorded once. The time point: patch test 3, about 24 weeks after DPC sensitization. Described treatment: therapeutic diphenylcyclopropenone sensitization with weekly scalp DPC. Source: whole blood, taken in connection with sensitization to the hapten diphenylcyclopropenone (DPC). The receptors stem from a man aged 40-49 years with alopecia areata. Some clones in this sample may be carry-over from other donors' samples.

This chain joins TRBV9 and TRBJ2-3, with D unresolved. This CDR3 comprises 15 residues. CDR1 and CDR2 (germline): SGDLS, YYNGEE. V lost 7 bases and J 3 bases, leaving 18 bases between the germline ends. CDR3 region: CASGPAPSRTDTQYF. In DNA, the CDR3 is TGTGCCAGCGGGCCAGCACCGTCCCGGACAGATACGCAGTATTTT.

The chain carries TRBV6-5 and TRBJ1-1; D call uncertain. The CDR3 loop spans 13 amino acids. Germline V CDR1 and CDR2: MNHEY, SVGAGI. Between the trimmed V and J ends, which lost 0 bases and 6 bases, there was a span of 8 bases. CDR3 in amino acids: CASSYSSGSEAFF. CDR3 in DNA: TGTGCCAGCAGTTACTCGTCGGGTTCTGAAGCTTTCTTT.

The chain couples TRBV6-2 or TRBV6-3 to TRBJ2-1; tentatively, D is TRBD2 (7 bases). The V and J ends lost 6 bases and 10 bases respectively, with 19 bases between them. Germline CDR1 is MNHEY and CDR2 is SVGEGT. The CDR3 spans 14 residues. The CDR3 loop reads CASRPIGGPREQFF. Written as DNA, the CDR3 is TGTGCCAGCAGGCCCATCGGGGGGCCTCGGGAGCAGTTCTTC.

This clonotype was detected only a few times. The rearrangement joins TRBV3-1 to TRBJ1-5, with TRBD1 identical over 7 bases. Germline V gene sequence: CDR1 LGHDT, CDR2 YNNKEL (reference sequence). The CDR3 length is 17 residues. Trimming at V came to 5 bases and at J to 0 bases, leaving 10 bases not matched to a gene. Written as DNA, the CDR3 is TGTGCCAGCAGCAAGACGACAGGGCCTTATAGCAATCAGCCCCAGCATTTT. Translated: CASSKTTGPYSNQPQHF. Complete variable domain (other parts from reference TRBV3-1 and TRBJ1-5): DTAVSQTPKYLVTQMGNDKSIKCEQNLGHDTMYWYKQDSKKFLKIMFSYNNKELIINETVPNRFSPKSPDKAHLNLHINSLELGDSAVYFCASSKTTGPYSNQPQHFGDGTRLSIL.

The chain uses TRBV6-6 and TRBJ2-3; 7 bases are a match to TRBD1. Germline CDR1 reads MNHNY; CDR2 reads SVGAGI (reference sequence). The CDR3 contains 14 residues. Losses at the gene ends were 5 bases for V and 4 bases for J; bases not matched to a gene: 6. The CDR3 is CASSTRQGADTQYF. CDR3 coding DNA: TGTGCCAGCAGTACACGGCAGGGGGCAGATACGCAGTATTTT.

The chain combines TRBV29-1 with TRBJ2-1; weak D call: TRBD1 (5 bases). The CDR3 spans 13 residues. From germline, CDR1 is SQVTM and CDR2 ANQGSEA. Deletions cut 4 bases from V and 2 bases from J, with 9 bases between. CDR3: CSVGGRAYNEQFF. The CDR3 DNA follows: TGCAGCGTTGGGGGCCGGGCCTACAATGAGCAGTTCTTC.

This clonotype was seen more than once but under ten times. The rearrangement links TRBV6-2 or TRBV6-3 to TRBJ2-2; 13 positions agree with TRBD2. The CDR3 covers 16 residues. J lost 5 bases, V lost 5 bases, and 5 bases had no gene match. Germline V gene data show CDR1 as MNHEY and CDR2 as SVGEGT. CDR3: CASSELLAGGTGELFF. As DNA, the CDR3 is TGTGCCAGCAGTGAATTACTAGCGGGAGGGACCGGGGAGCTGTTTTTT.

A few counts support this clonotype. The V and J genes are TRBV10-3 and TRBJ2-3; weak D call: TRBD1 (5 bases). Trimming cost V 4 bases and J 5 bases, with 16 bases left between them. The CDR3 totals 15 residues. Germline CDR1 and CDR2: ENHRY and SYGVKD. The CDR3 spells CAISGAVGAGDTQYF. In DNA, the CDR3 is TGTGCCATCAGTGGGGCAGTTGGGGCCGGAGATACGCAGTATTTT.

The CDR3 spells CASSPEGTYEQYF. The CDR3 DNA reads TGCGCCAGCAGCCCAGAAGGTACCTACGAGCAGTACTTC. The genes are TRBV5-1 and TRBJ2-7; D ambiguous. The V and J ends lost 4 bases and 2 bases respectively, with 10 bases between them. Germline values: CDR1 SGHRS, CDR2 YFSETQ. The CDR3 has 13 residues.

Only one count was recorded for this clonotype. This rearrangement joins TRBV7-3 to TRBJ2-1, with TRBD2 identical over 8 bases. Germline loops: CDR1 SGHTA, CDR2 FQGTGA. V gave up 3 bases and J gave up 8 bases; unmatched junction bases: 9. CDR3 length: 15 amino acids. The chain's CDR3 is CASSFSAGVSHEQFF. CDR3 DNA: TGTGCCAGCAGCTTCTCAGCGGGAGTCTCTCATGAGCAGTTCTTC.

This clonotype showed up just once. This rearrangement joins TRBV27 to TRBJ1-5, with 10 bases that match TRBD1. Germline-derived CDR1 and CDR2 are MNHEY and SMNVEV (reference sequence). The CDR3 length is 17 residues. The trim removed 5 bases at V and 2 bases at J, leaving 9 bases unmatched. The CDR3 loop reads CASSPGTGAGGNQPQHF. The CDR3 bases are TGTGCCAGCAGTCCTGGGACAGGGGCAGGGGGCAATCAGCCCCAGCATTTT.

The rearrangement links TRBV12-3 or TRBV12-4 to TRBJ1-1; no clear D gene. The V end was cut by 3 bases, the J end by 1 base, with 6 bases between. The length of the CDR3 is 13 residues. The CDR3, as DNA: TGTGCCAGCAGTTTGAAGGAGAACACTGAAGCTTTCTTT. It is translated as CASSLKENTEAFF.

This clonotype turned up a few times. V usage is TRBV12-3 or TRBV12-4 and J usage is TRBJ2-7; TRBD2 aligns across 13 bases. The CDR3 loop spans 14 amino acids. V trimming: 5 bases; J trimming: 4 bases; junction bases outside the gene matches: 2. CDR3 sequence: CASSRTSGSYEQYF. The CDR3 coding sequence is TGTGCCAGCAGTCGGACTAGCGGGAGTTACGAGCAGTACTTC.

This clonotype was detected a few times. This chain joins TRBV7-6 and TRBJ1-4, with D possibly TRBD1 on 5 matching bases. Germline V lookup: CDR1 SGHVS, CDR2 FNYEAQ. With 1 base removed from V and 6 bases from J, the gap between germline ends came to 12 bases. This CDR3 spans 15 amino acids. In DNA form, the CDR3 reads TGTGCCAGCAGCTTAGTGGGGGGAAAGGATGAAAAACTGTTTTTT. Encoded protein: CASSLVGGKDEKLFF. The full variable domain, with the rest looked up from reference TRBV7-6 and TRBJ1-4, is GAGVSQSPRYKVTKRGQDVALRCDPISGHVSLYWYRQALGQGPEFLTYFNYEAQQDKSGLPNDRFSAERPEGSISTLTIQRTEQRDSAMYRCASSLVGGKDEKLFFGSGTQLSVL.

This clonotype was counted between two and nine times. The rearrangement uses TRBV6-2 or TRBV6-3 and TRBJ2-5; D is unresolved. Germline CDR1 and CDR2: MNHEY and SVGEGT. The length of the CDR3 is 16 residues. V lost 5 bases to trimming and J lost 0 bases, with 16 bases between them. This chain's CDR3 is CASSLPPALNQETQYF. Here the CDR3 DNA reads TGTGCCAGCAGTCTCCCTCCCGCACTCAACCAAGAGACCCAGTACTTC.

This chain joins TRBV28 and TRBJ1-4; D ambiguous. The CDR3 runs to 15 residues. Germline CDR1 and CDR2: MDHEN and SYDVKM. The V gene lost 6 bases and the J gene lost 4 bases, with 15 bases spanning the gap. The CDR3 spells CASSSPRVVNEKLFF. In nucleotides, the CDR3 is TGTGCCAGCAGCTCACCCAGAGTAGTTAATGAAAAACTGTTTTTT.

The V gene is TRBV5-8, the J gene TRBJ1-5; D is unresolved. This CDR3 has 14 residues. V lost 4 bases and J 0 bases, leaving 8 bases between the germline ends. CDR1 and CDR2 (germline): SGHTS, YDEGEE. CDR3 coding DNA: TGTGCCAGCAGCGCCGGATATAGCAATCAGCCCCAGCATTTT. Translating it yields CASSAGYSNQPQHF.

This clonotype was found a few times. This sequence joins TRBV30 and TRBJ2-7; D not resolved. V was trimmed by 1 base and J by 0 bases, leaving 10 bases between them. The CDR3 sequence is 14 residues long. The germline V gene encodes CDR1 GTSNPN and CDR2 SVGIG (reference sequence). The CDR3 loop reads CAWSEMTSSYEQYF. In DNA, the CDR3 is TGTGCCTGGAGTGAAATGACCAGCTCCTACGAGCAGTACTTC. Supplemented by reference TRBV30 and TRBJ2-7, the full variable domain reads SQTIHQWPATLVQPVGSPLSLECTVEGTSNPNLYWYRQAAGRGLQLLFYSVGIGQISSEVPQNLSASRPQDRQFILSSKKLLLSDSGFYLCAWSEMTSSYEQYFGPGTRLTVT.

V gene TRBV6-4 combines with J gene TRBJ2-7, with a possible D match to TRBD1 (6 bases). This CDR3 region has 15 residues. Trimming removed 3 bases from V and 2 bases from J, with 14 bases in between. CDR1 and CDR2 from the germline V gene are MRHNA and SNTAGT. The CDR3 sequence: CASSEYRQVPYEQYV. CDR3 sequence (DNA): TGTGCCAGCAGTGAATACCGACAGGTCCCCTACGAGCAGTACGTC.

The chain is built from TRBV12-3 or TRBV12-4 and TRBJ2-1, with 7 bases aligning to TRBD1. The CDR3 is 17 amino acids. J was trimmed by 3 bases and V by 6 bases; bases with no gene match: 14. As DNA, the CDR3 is TGTGCCAGCAGCCAAAAACAGGGGCTAGGGAACTACAATGAGCAGTTCTTC. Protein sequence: CASSQKQGLGNYNEQFF.